This T cell receptor beta chain was observed in a study of T cell responses to AZD1222 COVID-19 vaccine. The study, taken as a whole, reports: Close to half of spike-specific TCRs reportedly recognize unmutated variant regions.

The table came from immunoSEQ multiplex PCR; TCRdb's copy has only in-frame clones and leaves some out. The profile shows around 140,000 clones, 75% to 95% of them singletons. Germline lookup yields CDR1 SGHTS and CDR2 YDEGEE. Trimming took 0 bases from V and 4 from J, leaving 11 bases between them. CDR3 length: 15 residues. As for this clone: Its antigen remains unidentified.

Second-dose groups at about 4 or about 12 weeks were pooled. The sample here was peripheral blood, taken 28 days after the second AZD1222 dose. The TCR originated in an adult who received the AZD1222 COVID-19 vaccine. The chain is built from TRBV5-8 and TRBJ2-1, with D tentatively TRBD2 (5 bases). The CDR3 region has the DNA TGTGCCAGCAGCTTGGGAGGGTACCCTTACAATGAGCAGTTCTTC. It codes for CASSLGGYPYNEQFF.